The present T cell receptor (beta chain) was sequenced within a study of long-term antiretroviral therapy in people with HIV. The J segment lost 3 bases and the V segment lost 1 base, leaving 7 bases of the junction unmatched. There are 18 residues in the CDR3. CDR1 is SGHTA and CDR2 is FQGNSA in the germline V gene. Run at survey level, the immunoSEQ assay was version v3.0. TCRdb keeps only in-frame clones here, not all; method: immunoSEQ multiplex PCR. The profile shows some 30,000 clones, 95% to 98% of them singletons. The V and J genes are TRBV7-2 and TRBJ2-7; 15 nucleotides line up with TRBD2. This sequence originates from a man aged 30-40 years with HIV. The sequencing used unsorted PBMCs, collected 7.6 years after starting antiretroviral therapy. The CDR3 spells CASSLVGLAGGLNYEQYF. For the CDR3, the DNA is TGTGCCAGCAGCTTAGTGGGACTAGCGGGGGGCTTAAACTACGAGCAGTACTTC.